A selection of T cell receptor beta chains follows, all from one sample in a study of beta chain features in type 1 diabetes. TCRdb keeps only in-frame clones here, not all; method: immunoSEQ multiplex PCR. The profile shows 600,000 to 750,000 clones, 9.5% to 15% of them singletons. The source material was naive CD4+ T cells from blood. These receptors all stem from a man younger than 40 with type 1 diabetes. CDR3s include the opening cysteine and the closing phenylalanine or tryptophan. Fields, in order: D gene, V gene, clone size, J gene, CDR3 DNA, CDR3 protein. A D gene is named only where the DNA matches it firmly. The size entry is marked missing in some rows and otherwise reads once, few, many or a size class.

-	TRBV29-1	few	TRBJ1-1	TGCAGCACAGCGGAGGCATTAAACACTGAAGCTTTCTTT	CSTAEALNTEAFF
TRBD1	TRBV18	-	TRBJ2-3	TGTGCCAGCTCACCTACAGGGGGGCCGGGCACAGATACGCAGTATTTT	CASSPTGGPGTDTQYF
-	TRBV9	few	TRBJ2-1	TGTGCCAGCAGCGTAGAGGGGGAGCAGTTCTTC	CASSVEGEQFF
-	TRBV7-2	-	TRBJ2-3	TGTGCCAGCAGCTTCTTGCGGGCCATGAACACAGATACGCAGTATTTT	CASSFLRAMNTDTQYF
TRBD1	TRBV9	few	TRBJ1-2	TGTGCCAGCAGCGTCCTTGGGACAGGGGGCGGTGGCTACACCTTC	CASSVLGTGGGGYTF
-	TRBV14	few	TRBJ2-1	TGTGCCAGCAGCCCAGACAGATACAATGAGCAGTTCTTC	CASSPDRYNEQFF
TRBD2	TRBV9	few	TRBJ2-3	TGTGCCAGCAGCGTCAGCGGGGGGAGGTATACGCAGTATTTT	CASSVSGGRYTQYF
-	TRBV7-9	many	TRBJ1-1	TGTGCCAGCAGGGGGGTCAGCGGCACTGAAGCTTTCTTT	CASRGVSGTEAFF
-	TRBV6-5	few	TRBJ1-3	TGTGCCAGCAGTTACGGGCACTTCTCTGGAAACACCATATATTTT	CASSYGHFSGNTIYF
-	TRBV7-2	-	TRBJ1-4	TGTGCCAGCAGCTACCAGGCGGGAAAACTGTTTTTT	CASSYQAGKLFF
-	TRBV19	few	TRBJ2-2	TGTGCCAGTAGTATAGGAGGTACCGTCACCGGGGAGCTGTTTTTT	CASSIGGTVTGELFF
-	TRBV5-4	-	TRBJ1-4	TGTGCCAGCAGCGGAAAGGGTCTGGGTAATGAAAAACTGTTTTTT	CASSGKGLGNEKLFF
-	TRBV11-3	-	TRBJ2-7	TGTGCCAGCAGGTGGACACGCAACTCCTACGAGCAGTACTTC	CASRWTRNSYEQYF
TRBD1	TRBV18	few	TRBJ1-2	TGTGCCAGCTCCCCAGCGACAGGGGTTAATGGCTACACCTTC	CASSPATGVNGYTF
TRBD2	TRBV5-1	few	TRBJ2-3	TGCGCCAGCTCGACTAGCGGGGTTGTAGATACGCAGTATTTT	CASSTSGVVDTQYF
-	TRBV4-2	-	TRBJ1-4	TGTGCCAGCAGCCAAGATCCCACGGCAAGGACTAATGAAAAACTGTTTTTT	CASSQDPTARTNEKLFF
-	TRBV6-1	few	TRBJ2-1	TGTGCCAGCAGTCGACAGAGCAATGAGCAGTTCTTC	CASSRQSNEQFF
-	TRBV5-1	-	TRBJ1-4	TGCGCCAGCAGCTTCCTAGGGTGGGAAAAACTGTTTTTT	CASSFLGWEKLFF
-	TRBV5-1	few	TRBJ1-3	TGCGCCAGCAGCTTTGCGGGTTCTGGAAACACCATATATTTT	CASSFAGSGNTIYF
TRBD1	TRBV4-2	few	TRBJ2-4	TGTGCCAGCAGCCAAGATCCCGGACAGGGCTTTTTAGCCAAAAACATTCAGTACTTC	CASSQDPGQGFLAKNIQYF
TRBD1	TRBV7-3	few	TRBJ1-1	TGTGCCAGCAAGGGGACAGGCGGGGTGGCTGAAGCTTTCTTT	CASKGTGGVAEAFF
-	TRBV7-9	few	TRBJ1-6	TGTGCCTCAGGAGTTTCAAATTCACCCCTCCACTTT	CASGVSNSPLHF
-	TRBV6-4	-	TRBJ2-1	TGTGCCAGCAGTGATAACCAATACAATGAGCAGTTCTTC	CASSDNQYNEQFF
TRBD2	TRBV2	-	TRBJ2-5	TGTGCCAGCAGCGCTCGGACTAGCGGGAGGGAGACCCAGTACTTC	CASSARTSGRETQYF
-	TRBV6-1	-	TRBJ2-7	TGTGCCAGCAGTGAAGGGGGAGCGAGCTACGAGCAGTACTTC	CASSEGGASYEQYF
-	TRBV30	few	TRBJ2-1	TGTGCCTGGGACAGCTCTTTCTACAATGAGCAGTTCTTC	CAWDSSFYNEQFF
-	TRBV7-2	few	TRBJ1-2	TGTGCCAGCAGCCCCGATAGGAACTATGGCTACACCTTC	CASSPDRNYGYTF
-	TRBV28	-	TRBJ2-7	TGTGCCAGCAGATCCCCAACCTACGAGCAGTACTTC	CASRSPTYEQYF
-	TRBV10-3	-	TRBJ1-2	TGTGCCATCACGGGCGACTATGGCTACACCTTC	CAITGDYGYTF
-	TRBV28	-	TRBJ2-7	TGTGCCAGCAAGGGGGGGGTTAACGAGCAGTACTTC	CASKGGVNEQYF
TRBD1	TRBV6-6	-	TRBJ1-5	TGTGCCAGCAGCTCGGGGGACAGGGGAGAGCCCCAGCATTTT	CASSSGDRGEPQHF
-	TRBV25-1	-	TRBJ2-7	TGTGCCAGCAGTGAATATTACGGGGGAGGAGGATACGAGCAGTACTTC	CASSEYYGGGGYEQYF
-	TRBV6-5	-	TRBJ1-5	TGTGCCAGCAGGGGTCGCAATCAGCCCCAGCATTTT	CASRGRNQPQHF
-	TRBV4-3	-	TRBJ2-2	TGCGCCAGCAGCCAAGGGCACCAAGTCCAAGGGGCTTCCCAGACGGACACCGGGGAGCTGTTTTTT	CASSQGHQVQGASQTDTGELFF
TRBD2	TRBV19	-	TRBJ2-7	TGTGCCAGCATGACTAGCTACTACGAGCAGTACTTC	CASMTSYYEQYF
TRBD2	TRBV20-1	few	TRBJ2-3	TGCAGTGGAAAGTGGGGGGGTACGCAGTATTTT	CSGKWGGTQYF
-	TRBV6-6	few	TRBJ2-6	TGTGCCAGCAGTTCACACCAGGGTCTGGGGGCCAACGTCCTGACTTTC	CASSSHQGLGANVLTF
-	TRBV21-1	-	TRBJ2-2	TGTGCCAGCAGCAAAAACAGGTTGAACACCGGGGAGCTGTTTTTT	CASSKNRLNTGELFF
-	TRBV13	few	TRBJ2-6	TGTGCCAGCAGCTTAGCAGGGACTGGGGCCAACGTCCTGACTTTC	CASSLAGTGANVLTF
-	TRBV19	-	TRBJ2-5	TGTGCCAGTAGTCCGCTGGTCGGGGAGACCCAGTACTTC	CASSPLVGETQYF